This T cell receptor beta chain is drawn from a study of blood T cell repertoires in COVID-19. Sequencing used immunoSEQ multiplex PCR; TCRdb keeps in-frame clones, though not all of them. There are about 530,000 clones in the sample; roughly 91% occur only once, and 7.8% lies in the top ten. The CDR3 totals 16 residues. Germline V gene lookup returns CDR1 MNHNY and CDR2 SVGAGI (reference sequence). Trimming removed 5 bases from V and 8 bases from J; junction bases left unmatched: 11. Sequencing input: peripheral blood. V is TRBV6-6 and J is TRBJ1-6; 8 bases line up with TRBD1. The TCR comes from a woman aged 50 to 60 with COVID-19, enrolled during active disease. CDR3 sequence (DNA): TGTGCCAGCAGTCGACCCAGGGGGCGCAGAGATTCACCCCTCCACTTT. This gives the protein CASSRPRGRRDSPLHF.